This record covers a single T cell receptor beta chain. Its specificity is unknown. This record comes from a study of T cell responses to AZD1222 COVID-19 vaccine. Study-level results: No day 14 peak samples; only post-peak repertoires were characterized.

V lost 7 bases, J lost 0 bases, and 2 bases lay in between. Looked up from germline, CDR1 is SGHRS and CDR2 is YFSETQ. CDR3 length: 11 amino acids. Data came from immunoSEQ multiplex PCR; TCRdb stores just in-frame clones and leaves some out. The table has about 160,000 clones, 85% to 90% seen once; the top ten hold roughly 5%. This TCR came from an adult in good health. This specimen was peripheral blood, taken on day 0 of AZD1222 vaccination. The chain has TRBV5-1 and TRBJ1-3; D unresolved. The CDR3 coding sequence is TGCGCCAGCTACTCTGGAAACACCATATATTTT. Amino acid sequence: CASYSGNTIYF.